This entry lists 24 T cell receptor beta chains sequenced from one sample in a study of PD-1 blockade in mismatch repair-deficient tumors. The assay was immunoSEQ multiplex PCR, and TCRdb's table has in-frame clones only and misses some. This sample has some 130,000 clones, with approximately 91% found just once. The sample in question was peripheral blood, obtained approximately 72 weeks after starting pembrolizumab. All receptors come from an adult with mismatch repair-deficient cancer.

This chain uses TRBV6-1 with TRBJ2-3; 12 bases map to TRBD1. The V gene's germline CDR1 is MNHNS and CDR2 SASEGT. This CDR3 spans 18 amino acids. The V gene end was trimmed by 4 bases and the J gene end by 11 bases; junction bases not matched to a gene: 19. The CDR3 DNA follows: TGTGCCAGCAGTGCGGGACAGGGGGCGAGAAGTTTGAGGGACTTGCAGTATTTT. Its protein is CASSAGQGARSLRDLQYF.

The sample holds one count of this clone. This chain joins TRBV19 and TRBJ2-7; a weak D match, TRBD1 (5 bases). The CDR3 spans 14 residues. Germline V gives CDR1 LNHDA, CDR2 SQIVND (reference sequence). V lost 3 bases, J lost 3 bases, and 12 bases lay in between. The CDR3 sequence is CASSMKGRLYEQYF. The CDR3 nucleotides read TGTGCCAGTAGTATGAAGGGGCGGCTCTACGAGCAGTACTTC.

Only one count was recorded for this clone. V gene TRBV19 combines with J gene TRBJ2-7; 10 bases are a match to TRBD1. Germline values: CDR1 LNHDA, CDR2 SQIVND (reference sequence). Unmatched junction bases numbered 5, after V lost 5 bases and J lost 4 bases. The CDR3 contains 14 residues. CDR3: CASSSGTGVYEQYF. The CDR3 DNA follows: TGTGCCAGTAGTTCCGGGACAGGGGTGTACGAGCAGTACTTC.

This sequence joins TRBV19 and TRBJ1-1; 10 positions match TRBD1. After removal of 5 bases from V and 0 bases from J, the junction contained 9 bases not matched to a gene. The CDR3 extends over 17 amino acids. Germline CDR1 reads LNHDA; CDR2 reads SQIVND (reference sequence). This chain's CDR3 is CASSSRTGGPMNTEAFF. The CDR3 coding sequence is TGTGCCAGTAGTTCCCGGACAGGGGGACCCATGAACACTGAAGCTTTCTTT.

V is TRBV5-6 and J is TRBJ1-1, with D uncertain. Per the germline V gene, CDR1 is SGHDT and CDR2 is YYEEEE. Trimming left V 4 bases short and J 4 bases short, with 11 bases between. CDR3 size: 13 residues. The CDR3 spells CASSPVWGTEAFF. The CDR3 DNA reads as TGTGCCAGCAGCCCGGTGTGGGGCACTGAAGCTTTCTTT.

This chain joins TRBV2 and TRBJ2-2; weak D call: TRBD2 (6 bases). This CDR3 is 14 amino acids long. Germline V lookup: CDR1 SNHLY, CDR2 FYNNEI. Trimming took off 7 bases at V and 4 bases at J, with 13 bases between the two ends. The CDR3 nucleotides are TGTGCCAGCATTGGGACTTTTTCCACCGGGGAGCTGTTTTTT. This gives the protein CASIGTFSTGELFF.

V is TRBV5-4 and J is TRBJ2-7; D uncertain. The CDR3 is 12 amino acids. CDR1 SGHNT and CDR2 YYREEE come from the germline V gene (reference sequence). V was trimmed by 1 base and J by 0 bases, leaving 2 bases between them. The CDR3 spells CASSLNSYEQYF. CDR3 in DNA: TGTGCCAGCAGCTTGAACTCCTACGAGCAGTACTTC.

V usage is TRBV7-3 and J usage is TRBJ2-2; D is possibly TRBD1 or TRBD2 (5 bases each). Trimming removed 8 bases at V and 8 bases at J, with 12 bases between. The CDR3 consists of 12 residues. The germline CDR1 and CDR2 sequences are SGHTA and FQGTGA. This CDR3 reads CASSGTTGELFF. CDR3 nucleotide sequence: TGTGCCAGCTCAGGGACGACGGGGGAGCTGTTTTTT.

The CDR3 DNA sequence: TGCGCCAGCAGCAAAGACACATCGCATAACACCGGGGAGCTGTTTTTT. Its translation: CASSKDTSHNTGELFF. The V gene is TRBV5-1, the J gene TRBJ2-2; no definite D call. CDR3 length: 16 amino acids. Germline-derived CDR1 and CDR2 are SGHRS and YFSETQ. V was clipped by 4 bases and J by 2 bases, with 15 bases between them.

This chain links TRBV28 with TRBJ2-3; 10 nucleotides match TRBD2. This CDR3 spans 16 amino acids. V was clipped by 3 bases and J by 4 bases; unmatched bases: 7. Germline V gene sequence: CDR1 MDHEN, CDR2 SYDVKM. The CDR3 sequence: CASSFFLAGVADTQYF. CDR3 nucleotide sequence: TGTGCCAGCAGTTTTTTCCTAGCGGGAGTGGCAGATACGCAGTATTTT.

CDR3 in DNA: TGCGCCAGCAGCTTGCAGCAGCCCGGGAACACTGAAGCTTTCTTT. It encodes CASSLQQPGNTEAFF. V and J are TRBV5-1 and TRBJ1-1, with unresolved D. CDR1 and CDR2 from the germline V gene are SGHRS and YFSETQ. The V end was cut by 1 base, the J end by 1 base, with 11 bases between. The CDR3 consists of 15 residues.

This chain joins TRBV4-3 and TRBJ1-3; a weak D match, TRBD1 (6 bases). V shed 0 bases and J shed 3 bases, with 12 bases lying between them. The germline V gene has CDR1 LGHNA and CDR2 YSLEER. CDR3 length: 16 amino acids. The CDR3 DNA reads TGCGCCAGCAGCCAAGATCGGGGGGGCTATGGAAACACCATATATTTT. Its protein is CASSQDRGGYGNTIYF.

The J gene is TRBJ2-2, the V gene TRBV11-3; D ambiguous. The CDR3 sequence is 15 residues long. The germline CDR1 and CDR2 sequences are SGHNT and YENEEA. The ends were cut back, 5 bases at V and 1 base at J, with 11 bases in the middle. CDR3 sequence reads: CASSGRRGNTGELFF. Written as DNA, the CDR3 is TGTGCCAGCAGCGGCCGGCGAGGGAACACCGGGGAGCTGTTTTTT.

J is TRBJ2-4 and V is TRBV7-2; the D gene is possibly TRBD2 (5 bases). The CDR3 has 16 amino acids. Germline CDR1 is SGHTA and CDR2 is FQGNSA. V was pared by 1 base and J by 8 bases, with 18 bases between. CDR3 DNA: TGTGCCAGCAGCTTAGAGAGGGCCAAACCTACTTACATTCAGTACTTC. It specifies CASSLERAKPTYIQYF.

The chain combines TRBV7-6 with TRBJ2-3; 7 nucleotides line up with TRBD2. The V gene's germline CDR1 is SGHVS and CDR2 FNYEAQ. V shed 5 bases and J 2 bases; nucleotides not matched to a gene: 16. This CDR3 contains 18 residues. The chain's CDR3 is CASSDRGASGAPTDTQYF. CDR3 nucleotides: TGTGCCAGCAGCGATCGAGGGGCTAGCGGAGCCCCCACAGATACGCAGTATTTT.

The genes are TRBV4-3 and TRBJ2-1; D unresolved. The CDR3 length is 14 residues. Trimming shortened V by 0 bases and J by 8 bases, and 11 bases separated the two germline ends. Germline lookup yields CDR1 LGHNA and CDR2 YSLEER. CDR3 sequence: CASSQDVGGDEQFF. CDR3 in DNA: TGCGCCAGCAGCCAAGATGTAGGTGGGGATGAGCAGTTCTTC.

This chain uses TRBV5-6 with TRBJ1-4; D perhaps matches TRBD1 (5 bases). There are 16 residues in the CDR3. CDR1 SGHDT and CDR2 YYEEEE come from the germline V gene. Deletions cut 0 bases from V and 0 bases from J, with 9 bases between. The CDR3 coding sequence is TGTGCCAGCAGCTTGGTCTCAGGGTCAACTAATGAAAAACTGTTTTTT. Protein sequence: CASSLVSGSTNEKLFF.

The chain combines TRBV7-9 with TRBJ2-5, with D unclear. CDR1 is SEHNR, CDR2 FQNEAQ, per germline (reference sequence). This CDR3 contains 14 residues. Deletions cut 5 bases from V and 4 bases from J, with 14 bases between. Here the CDR3 DNA reads TGTGCCAGCAGCCGTACCGATGGTTTAGAGACCCAGTACTTC. Residues: CASSRTDGLETQYF.

The V and J genes are TRBV7-8 and TRBJ2-7, with D possibly called TRBD1 or TRBD2 (5 bases each). Per germline, CDR1 SGHVS and CDR2 FQNEAQ. V was shortened by 1 base and J by 0 bases, with 13 bases between the two germline ends. The CDR3 extends over 16 amino acids. In nucleotides, the CDR3 is TGTGCCAGCAGCTTAGGTTTCAGGGAGAGCTCCTACGAGCAGTACTTC. Amino acids: CASSLGFRESSYEQYF.

The V call is TRBV6-5, the J call TRBJ2-5, with 8 bases lining up with TRBD2. The V segment lost 0 bases and the J segment 1 base; nucleotides outside the gene matches: 1. The V gene's germline CDR1 is MNHEY and CDR2 SVGAGI. The CDR3 sequence is 15 residues long. The CDR3 DNA follows: TGTGCCAGCAGTTACTCCGGGAGGGTCCAAGAGACCCAGTACTTC. It translates to CASSYSGRVQETQYF.

The chain joins TRBV28 to TRBJ2-1, with 7 bases identical to TRBD1. Losses at the gene ends were 6 bases for V and 4 bases for J; bases not matched to a gene: 9. CDR3 length: 15 amino acids. CDR1 and CDR2 (germline): MDHEN, SYDVKM. CDR3 in DNA: TGTGCCAGCAGCTCACCGGGACAGAGTTACAATGAGCAGTTCTTC. Translation: CASSSPGQSYNEQFF.

This clone was observed a single time. The chain carries TRBV4-3 and TRBJ1-3; the D is unclear. From germline, CDR1 is LGHNA and CDR2 YSLEER. Trimming cost V 0 bases and J 2 bases, with 5 bases left between them. CDR3 length: 14 amino acids. The DNA of the CDR3 is TGCGCCAGCAGCCAAGATTGGGCTGGAAACACCATATATTTT. This codes for CASSQDWAGNTIYF.

The CDR3 bases are TGTGCCAGCTACCAAGGACAGGGGAGACTAGATACGCAGTATTTT. Translation gives CASYQGQGRLDTQYF. This chain links TRBV7-9 with TRBJ2-3, with 9 positions matching TRBD1. Trimming at V came to 8 bases and at J to 5 bases, leaving 11 bases not matched to a gene. Germline CDR1 reads SEHNR; CDR2 reads FQNEAQ (reference sequence). CDR3 length: 15 amino acids.

The chain has TRBV29-1 and TRBJ1-1; D not certain. V was trimmed by 2 bases and J by 1 base, leaving 11 bases between them. The CDR3 has 14 amino acids. Germline CDR1 SQVTM, CDR2 ANQGSEA. In DNA form, the CDR3 reads TGCAGCGTTGAACCGATAGTCCCGAACACTGAAGCTTTCTTT. Its translation is CSVEPIVPNTEAFF.